What follows describes a single TCR beta chain. There are many counts of this clonotype. It has no known antigen specificity. Base qualities are not at hand, and no much larger clone is one base apart. Reading the label with the study, this specimen's time point is: persistent/refractory GD, antithyroid drugs over 5 years with positive TRAb. For both TCR sequencing and RNA sequencing, RNA was extracted from PBMCs in TRIzol. Graves' disease was diagnosed according to American Thyroid Association guidelines. The patients came from an endocrinology department in Xi'an, China. From each patient, approximately 10 milliliters of peripheral blood was collected into an EDTA anticoagulant tube. Ficoll Paque Plus density gradient separation was used to isolate PBMCs, and no further T cell sorting was done. An Agilent 2100 Bioanalyzer and agarose gel were used to check RNA quality, while a NanoDrop 2000 measured RNA concentration.

The sample belongs to a study of regulatory T cells in long-lasting Graves disease (dated by TCRdb to the early 2020s). In the study overall: Persistent Graves' disease meant more than 5 years of antithyroid drug treatment with TSH receptor autoantibodies that stayed positive. Peripheral blood TCR sequencing and RNA sequencing compared persistent Graves' disease patients with newly diagnosed Graves' disease patients. The study was registered as a clinical trial and conducted in China. TCR sequencing covered roughly 13 persistent and around 20 newly diagnosed Graves' disease patients, around 33 samples in total. On average, persistent Graves' disease patients in the clinical cohort had been on antithyroid drugs for around 9.5 years.

The CDR3 has 15 amino acids, counting the end cysteine and phenylalanine. Only the CDR3 DNA stays, 45 bases, in frame from base 1. Ends trimmed: V by 1 base, J by 5 bases; bases unmatched to a gene: 6. CDR1 MDHEN and CDR2 SYDVKM are derived from the germline V gene. The study at large found these results: As a limitation, the authors acknowledged that the small sample size may reduce accuracy. The study examined only peripheral blood because the primary lesion, thyroid tissue, could not be accessed. Compared with newly diagnosed patients, persistent Graves' disease patients had lower TCR Shannon entropy and fewer highly expanded clones, which suggests clonal expansion. Persistent disease showed preferential use of TRBV28, TRBJ1-2 and TRBJ2-5, whereas newly diagnosed disease favored TRBV20-1 and TRBJ2-1. Persistent patients shared more public clonotypes among themselves (2,741) than newly diagnosed patients did (approximately 870). Sequencing and analysis were limited to the TCR beta chain.

The method was multiplex PCR. TCRdb lists the instrument as Illumina HiSeq 4000. iRepertoire HTBI primers and Arm-PCR amplification of CDR3 regions were used to construct TCR beta libraries. Before sequencing, the PCR products underwent gel purification. Processing in the source paper ran as follows. Gene usage analysis of CDR3 amino acid clonotypes used the approximately 62 TRBV and more than 13 TRBJ segments found across samples. COPE and FqMerger were used to merge filtered high-quality paired reads into contigs. BLAST was used to align contigs to the IMGT TRBV, TRBD and TRBJ reference genes, and CDR3 was defined following IMGT. Clonotypes above 0.1% frequency were classified as highly expanded clones. Shannon entropy served as the measure of repertoire diversity, while the Gini coefficient captured V-J evenness. A clonotype was considered public if more than one individual shared it. The public reads were reprocessed in TCRdb via fastp at Q25 and MiXCR, keeping in-frame beta chains. CDR3 protein sequences are deduplicated, and each keeps its most common genes and DNA. TCRdb, not the original authors, processed these V and J calls. This sample lists 400,000 to 500,000 distinct CDR3 sequences; around a fifth were detected once. The ten largest make up roughly an eighth of the sample.

The rearrangement joined TRBV28 to TRBJ2-7; TRBD1 fits 9 bases in the junction. The sequences come from peripheral blood mononuclear cells (PBMCs), collected when the disease was refractory, from a patient treated with antithyroid drugs. This sequence originates from a female donor with Graves disease. This receptor has the CDR3 CASSLFGTGSDEQYF. Here is the DNA: TGTGCCAGCAGTTTATTTGGGACAGGGTCTGACGAGCAGTACTTC.